The 6 T cell receptor beta chains in this list originate from one sample, sequenced in a study of T cell repertoires in cytomegalovirus infection. TCRdb passed the reads through MiXCR, listing each CDR3 protein once. Among about 230,000 distinct CDR3 sequences listed, roughly 23% were seen once. The specimen was CD8+ T cells from PBMCs. The receptor set was obtained from a human donor in good health (CMV status not recorded). Some clones in this sample may be carry-over from other donors' samples.

Concerning this clonotype itself: A read error may be the cause here, since a much bigger clone is one base away. The rearrangement joins TRBV4-1 to TRBJ2-7; TRBD2 is a possible D gene (5 bases). This CDR3 has 15 residues. Germline assignment: CDR1 MGHRA and CDR2 YSYEKL. Trimming removed 0 bases from V and 4 bases from J, with 13 bases in between. CDR3 amino acids: CASSQDPWTSYEQYF. For the CDR3, the DNA is TGCGCCAGCAGCCAAGACCCCTGGACTTCATACGAGCAGTACTTC.

This clonotype was counted a few times. The V call is TRBV6-5, the J call TRBJ2-1; 8 bases align to TRBD1. Unmatched junction bases numbered 5, after V lost 1 base and J lost 6 bases. The CDR3 loop spans 15 amino acids. Germline V CDR1 and CDR2: MNHEY, SVGAGI. The CDR3 DNA sequence: TGTGCCAGCAGTTACTTTAATACAGGGGGCAATGAGCAGTTCTTC. This translates into CASSYFNTGGNEQFF.

This chain connects TRBV7-9 to TRBJ2-2; D unclear. Germline V CDR1 and CDR2: SEHNR, FQNEAQ (reference sequence). The CDR3 spans 16 residues. Deletions cut 2 bases from V and 2 bases from J, with 12 bases between. The CDR3 sequence is CASSLFGRVNTGELFF. The CDR3 bases are TGTGCCAGCAGCTTATTCGGCCGGGTAAACACCGGGGAGCTGTTTTTT.

This clonotype was counted between two and nine times. V and J are TRBV6-6 and TRBJ2-1; tentatively, D is TRBD1 (6 bases). The CDR3 is 14 residues long. The V and J ends lost 0 bases and 10 bases respectively, with 13 bases between them. CDR1 MNHNY and CDR2 SVGAGI come from the germline V gene (reference sequence). The CDR3 protein is CASSYSGTRTEQFF. The CDR3 bases are TGTGCCAGCAGTTACTCGGGGACAAGGACGGAGCAGTTCTTC.

This clonotype was seen ten or more times. The chain carries TRBV7-6 and TRBJ1-1; D gene uncertain. The germline V gene has CDR1 SGHVS and CDR2 FNYEAQ. The CDR3 is made up of 14 amino acids. Trimming removed 5 bases from V and 0 bases from J, with 10 bases in between. The CDR3 protein is CASSPTQVNTEAFF. CDR3 nucleotides: TGTGCCAGCAGCCCGACACAAGTGAACACTGAAGCTTTCTTT.

The chain recombines TRBV5-6 with TRBJ1-3; D unclear. Germline loops: CDR1 SGHDT, CDR2 YYEEEE. The ends were cut back, 0 bases at V and 8 bases at J, with 12 bases in the middle. The length of the CDR3 is 14 residues. CDR3 region: CASSLEQLYDTIYF. The CDR3 region has the DNA TGTGCCAGCAGCTTGGAACAGCTTTACGACACCATATATTTT.